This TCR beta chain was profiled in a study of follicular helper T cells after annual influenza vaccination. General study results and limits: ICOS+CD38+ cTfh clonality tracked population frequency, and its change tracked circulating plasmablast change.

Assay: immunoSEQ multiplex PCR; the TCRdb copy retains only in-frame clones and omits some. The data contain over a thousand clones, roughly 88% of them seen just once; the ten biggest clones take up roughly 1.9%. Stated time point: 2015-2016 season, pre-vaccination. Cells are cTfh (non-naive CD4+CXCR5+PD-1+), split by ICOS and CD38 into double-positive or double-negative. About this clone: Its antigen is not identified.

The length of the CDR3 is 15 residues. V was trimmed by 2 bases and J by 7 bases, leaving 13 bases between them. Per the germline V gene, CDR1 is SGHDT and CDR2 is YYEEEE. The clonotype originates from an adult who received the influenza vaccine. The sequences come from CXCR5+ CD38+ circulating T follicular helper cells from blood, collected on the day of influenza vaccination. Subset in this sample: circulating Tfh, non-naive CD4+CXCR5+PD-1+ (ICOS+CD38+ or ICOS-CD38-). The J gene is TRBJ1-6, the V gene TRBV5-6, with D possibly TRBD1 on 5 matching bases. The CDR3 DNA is TGTGCCAGCAGCTTCGACCCAAGGGGCAATTCACCCCTCCACTTT. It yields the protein CASSFDPRGNSPLHF.